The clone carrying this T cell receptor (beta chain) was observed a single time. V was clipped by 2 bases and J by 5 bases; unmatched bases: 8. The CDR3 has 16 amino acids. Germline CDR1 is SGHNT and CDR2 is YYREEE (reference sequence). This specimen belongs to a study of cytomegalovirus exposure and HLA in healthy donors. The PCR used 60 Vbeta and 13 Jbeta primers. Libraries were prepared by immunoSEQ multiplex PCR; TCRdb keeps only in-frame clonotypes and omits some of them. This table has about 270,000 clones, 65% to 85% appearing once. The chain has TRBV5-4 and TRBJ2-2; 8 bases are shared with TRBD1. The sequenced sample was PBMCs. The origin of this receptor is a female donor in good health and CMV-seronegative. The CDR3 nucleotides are TGTGCCAGCAGCTTAGGTTTCAGGGACAGGACCGGGGAGCTGTTTTTT. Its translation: CASSLGFRDRTGELFF.